A selection of T cell receptor beta chains follows, all from one sample in a study of CD8 T cells in ankylosing spondylitis. One entry per CDR3 protein results from TCRdb running MiXCR on the 5' RACE reads. The sample contains 270,000 or so distinct CDR3 sequences, over 15% of which appear only once. Sequencing input: blood, either unsorted or a sorted T cell fraction (not recorded which). The receptors here all came from a male donor with ankylosing spondylitis or in good health (not recorded which). Each CDR3 is given with its conserved first and last residue. D genes are given only for firm matches. Only part of the rows carry a size: once, few, many, or a class if the clone is expanded.

v_gene,j_gene,abundance,d_gene,CDR3aa,CDR3nt
TRBV4-1,TRBJ2-5,-,-,CASSPIPAETQYF,TGCGCCAGCAGCCCGATTCCCGCAGAGACCCAGTACTTC
TRBV5-5,TRBJ2-1,-,-,CASSLGSIYNEQFF,TGTGCCAGCAGCTTGGGCAGTATATACAATGAGCAGTTCTTC
TRBV5-6,TRBJ1-5,-,-,CASSLGPSPQHF,TGTGCCAGCAGCTTGGGGCCATCCCCCCAGCATTTT
TRBV5-1,TRBJ2-7,few,TRBD1,CASSSRDRADSYEQYF,TGCGCCAGCAGCTCCCGGGACAGGGCTGACTCCTACGAGCAGTACTTC
TRBV12-3/TRBV12-4,TRBJ1-1,-,-,CASSFSPGVNTEAFF,TGTGCCAGCAGTTTTTCGCCCGGTGTGAACACTGAAGCTTTCTTT
TRBV29-1,TRBJ2-1,-,-,CSVDSLASSSYNEQFF,TGCAGCGTTGACTCGCTAGCTAGTAGCTCCTACAATGAGCAGTTCTTC
TRBV6-6,TRBJ2-5,many,TRBD1,CASTTGGGETQYF,TGTGCCAGCACCACAGGGGGCGGTGAGACCCAGTACTTC
TRBV5-1,TRBJ2-7,many,TRBD2,CASSLRTSGSYEQYF,TGCGCCAGCAGCTTAAGGACTAGCGGCTCCTACGAGCAGTACTTC
TRBV7-9,TRBJ2-3,many,-,CASSSYTDTQYF,TGTGCCAGCAGCTCTTACACAGATACGCAGTATTTT
TRBV20-1,TRBJ2-7,many,TRBD2,CSARDFAGGSYEQYF,TGCAGTGCTAGAGATTTTGCGGGAGGGTCCTACGAGCAGTACTTC
TRBV5-1,TRBJ2-2,many,-,CASSLWAGTGELFF,TGCGCCAGCAGCTTGTGGGCCGGGACCGGGGAGCTGTTTTTT
TRBV24-1,TRBJ2-3,-,TRBD2,CATSEGRLAGTDTQYF,TGTGCCACCAGTGAAGGGCGACTAGCGGGGACAGATACGCAGTATTTT
TRBV29-1,TRBJ2-1,-,-,CSVEDGDEQFF,TGCAGCGTTGAAGATGGGGATGAGCAGTTCTTC
TRBV5-6,TRBJ2-7,many,TRBD1,CASSLIGQGNEQYF,TGTGCCAGCAGCTTGATAGGACAGGGAAACGAGCAGTACTTC
TRBV6-2/TRBV6-3,TRBJ2-1,-,TRBD2,CASSYKAGWDEQFF,TGTGCCAGCAGTTACAAAGCGGGATGGGATGAGCAGTTCTTC
TRBV7-9,TRBJ2-1,-,-,CASSLLSSYEQFF,TGTGCCAGCAGCTTACTTTCCAGTTATGAGCAGTTCTTC
TRBV12-3/TRBV12-4,TRBJ2-3,few,TRBD2,CASSSPGLAGGYTQYF,TGTGCCAGCAGTTCCCCGGGGCTAGCGGGGGGGTATACGCAGTATTTT
TRBV6-2/TRBV6-3,TRBJ2-4,-,TRBD2,CASSYSILAGGNIQYF,TGTGCCAGCAGTTACTCTATTCTAGCGGGAGGGAACATTCAGTACTTC
TRBV10-3,TRBJ2-7,many,TRBD1,CAISEGTGPRNEQYF,TGTGCCATCAGTGAGGGGACAGGTCCTAGAAACGAGCAGTACTTC
TRBV4-3,TRBJ2-1,-,-,CASSPRRDLYNEQFF,TGCGCCAGCAGCCCGAGACGAGACCTGTACAATGAGCAGTTCTTC
TRBV11-2,TRBJ2-1,-,TRBD2,CASSLEASGWVDEQFF,TGTGCCAGCAGCTTAGAGGCTAGCGGGTGGGTAGATGAGCAGTTCTTC
TRBV12-3/TRBV12-4,TRBJ2-5,many,TRBD2,CASTAGGPQETQYF,TGTGCCAGCACAGCGGGAGGTCCTCAAGAGACCCAGTACTTC
TRBV7-7,TRBJ2-3,-,-,CASSLGSGYGTDTQYF,TGTGCTAGCAGCTTAGGGTCCGGGTACGGCACAGATACGCAGTATTTT
TRBV15,TRBJ2-5,few,-,CATSRVGDETQYF,TGTGCCACCAGCAGAGTAGGCGACGAGACCCAGTACTTC
TRBV29-1,TRBJ2-2,-,-,CSVYDTGTPHSSNTGELFF,TGCAGCGTTTACGACACCGGGACTCCCCATAGCTCTAACACCGGGGAGCTGTTTTTT
TRBV6-5,TRBJ2-2,few,-,CASSYNTGELFF,TGTGCCAGCAGTTACAACACCGGGGAGCTGTTTTTT
TRBV27,TRBJ2-6,many,TRBD1,CASSLLQGAAGANVLTF,TGTGCCAGCAGTTTACTTCAGGGGGCGGCGGGGGCCAACGTCCTGACTTTC